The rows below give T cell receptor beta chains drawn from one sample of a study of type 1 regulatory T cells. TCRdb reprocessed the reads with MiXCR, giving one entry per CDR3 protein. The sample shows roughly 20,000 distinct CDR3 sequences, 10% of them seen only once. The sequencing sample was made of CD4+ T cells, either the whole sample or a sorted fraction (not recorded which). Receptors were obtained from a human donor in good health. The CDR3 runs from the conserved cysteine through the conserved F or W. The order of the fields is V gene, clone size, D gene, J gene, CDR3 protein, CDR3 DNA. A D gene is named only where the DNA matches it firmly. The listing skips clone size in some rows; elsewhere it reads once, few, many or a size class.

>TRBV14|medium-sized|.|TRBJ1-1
CASSQSENTEAFF
TGTGCCAGCAGCCAGTCAGAGAACACTGAAGCTTTCTTT
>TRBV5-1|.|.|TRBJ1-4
CASSPRGANEKLFF
TGCGCCAGCAGCCCTAGGGGGGCTAATGAAAAACTGTTTTTT
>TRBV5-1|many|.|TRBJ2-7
CASSPTGGNYEQYF
TGCGCCAGCAGCCCGACTGGGGGGAACTACGAGCAGTACTTC
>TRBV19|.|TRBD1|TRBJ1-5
CASRDRARGNQPQHF
TGTGCCAGCCGGGACAGGGCTAGGGGCAATCAGCCCCAGCATTTT
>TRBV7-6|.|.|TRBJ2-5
CASGGGGGIQETQYF
TGTGCCAGCGGAGGGGGGGGAGGGATCCAAGAGACCCAGTACTTC
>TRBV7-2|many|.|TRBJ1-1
CASSLISQNTEAFF
TGTGCCAGCAGCTTAATCAGTCAGAACACTGAAGCTTTCTTT
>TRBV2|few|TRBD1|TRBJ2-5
CASSLGTGGETQYF
TGTGCCAGCAGCCTAGGGACAGGGGGGGAGACCCAGTACTTC
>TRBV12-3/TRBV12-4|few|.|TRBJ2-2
CASSPRAVGDTGELFF
TGTGCCAGCAGCCCCAGGGCCGTGGGGGACACCGGGGAGCTGTTTTTT
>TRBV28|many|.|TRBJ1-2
CASSPRDYGYTF
TGTGCCAGCAGTCCCCGTGACTATGGCTACACCTTC
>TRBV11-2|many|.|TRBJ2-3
CASSSQRSDTQYF
TGTGCCAGCAGCTCGCAAAGGTCAGATACGCAGTATTTT
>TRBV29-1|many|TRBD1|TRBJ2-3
CSVLRVTGGLTDTQYF
TGCAGCGTCCTCCGCGTTACAGGGGGCCTCACAGATACGCAGTATTTT
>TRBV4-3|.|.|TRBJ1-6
CASSQGNRESPLHF
TGCGCCAGCAGCCAAGGAAACAGGGAATCACCCCTCCACTTT
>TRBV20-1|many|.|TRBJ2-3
CSASTWRRGRGTDTQYF
TGCAGTGCTAGCACCTGGCGCAGAGGGCGGGGCACAGATACGCAGTATTTT
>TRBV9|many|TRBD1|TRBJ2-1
CASSARDRGNEQFF
TGTGCCAGCAGCGCCCGAGACAGGGGAAATGAGCAGTTCTTC
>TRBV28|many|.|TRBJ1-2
CASSLGEGGYTF
TGTGCCAGCAGTTTGGGAGAGGGGGGCTACACCTTC
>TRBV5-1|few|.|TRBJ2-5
CASSLRGVEEETQYF
TGCGCCAGCAGCTTGAGGGGGGTCGAGGAGGAGACCCAGTACTTC
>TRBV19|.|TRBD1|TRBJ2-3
CASSQQGGRTDTQYF
TGTGCCAGTAGTCAACAGGGGGGACGAACAGATACGCAGTATTTT
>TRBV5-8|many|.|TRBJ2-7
CASSLTDLSEQYF
TGTGCCAGCAGCTTGACCGACCTAAGCGAGCAGTACTTC
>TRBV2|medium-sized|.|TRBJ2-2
CASSGGQFRTGELFF
TGTGCCAGCAGCGGTGGACAGTTTAGGACCGGGGAGCTGTTTTTT
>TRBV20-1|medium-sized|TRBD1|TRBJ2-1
CSAPTGQGADEQFF
TGCAGTGCTCCCACGGGACAGGGAGCAGATGAGCAGTTCTTC
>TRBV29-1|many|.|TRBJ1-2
CSVEEGARGYTF
TGCAGCGTTGAAGAGGGGGCTCGGGGCTACACCTTC
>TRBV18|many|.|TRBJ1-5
CASSPGNQPQHF
TGTGCCAGCTCACCAGGCAATCAGCCCCAGCATTTT
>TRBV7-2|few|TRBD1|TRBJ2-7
CASSRRTGSVHEQYF
TGTGCCAGCAGCCGGCGGACAGGGTCGGTCCACGAGCAGTACTTC
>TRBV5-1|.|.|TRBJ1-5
CASSLMLREDPFDSNQPQHF
TGCGCCAGCAGCTTAATGTTAAGGGAAGACCCTTTCGATAGCAATCAGCCCCAGCATTTT